A selection of T cell receptor beta chains follows, all from one sample in a study of siplizumab effects on memory and regulatory T cells. The protocol was immunoSEQ multiplex PCR, while the TCRdb copy is restricted to in-frame clones and leaves out a portion. The sample yields 94,000 or so clones, 93% seen once. The source material was CD8+ T cells sorted from blood. The source of these receptors is a human donor in good health. The CDR3 runs from the conserved cysteine through the conserved F or W. Fields, in order: J gene, D gene, clone size, V gene, CDR3 DNA, CDR3 protein. The D gene is left open where the match is weak. The size field is filled for only some rows; it gives once, few, many or a size class.

>TRBJ2-1|TRBD1|NA|TRBV19
TGTGCCAGTAGTATCACGGACAGGGTGCCCCATGAGCAGTTCTTC
CASSITDRVPHEQFF
>TRBJ1-1|NA|NA|TRBV5-6
TGTGCCAGCAGCTTGGCAGATCTGAACACTGAAGCTTTCTTT
CASSLADLNTEAFF
>TRBJ1-2|TRBD1|NA|TRBV5-6
TGTGCCAGCAGCCCTGACAGGGACTATGGCTACACCTTC
CASSPDRDYGYTF
>TRBJ2-1|NA|NA|TRBV2
TGTGCCAGCAGTGAGGTGGGGGGCTCCTACAATGAGCAGTTCTTC
CASSEVGGSYNEQFF
>TRBJ1-2|NA|NA|TRBV2
TGTGCCAGCCCTACTGGTGGCTACACCTTC
CASPTGGYTF
>TRBJ2-2|TRBD2|NA|TRBV11-2
TGTGCCAGCAGCCCCGGGACTAGCGGGAGGACGGACGGGGAGCTGTTTTTT
CASSPGTSGRTDGELFF
>TRBJ2-7|NA|NA|TRBV4-1
TGCGCCAGCAGCCAAGAAGGCGCTGTCGAGCAGTACTTC
CASSQEGAVEQYF
>TRBJ2-2|NA|NA|TRBV5-1
TGCGCCAGCGCGCCGGAGCGTAGCTGGGCCGGGGAGCTGTTTTTT
CASAPERSWAGELFF
>TRBJ2-7|NA|NA|TRBV4-1
TGCGCCAGCAGTAGGGGCTACGAGCAGTACTTC
CASSRGYEQYF
>TRBJ2-2|NA|NA|TRBV7-3
TGTGCCAGCAGCTCGCGAGCCGGGGAGCTGTTTTTT
CASSSRAGELFF
>TRBJ2-7|TRBD2|NA|TRBV5-1
TGCGCCAGCAGCTTGGAGCCCGGGGGGGCGCGCTTGAACGAGCAGTACTTC
CASSLEPGGARLNEQYF
>TRBJ2-7|NA|NA|TRBV27
TGTGCCAGCAGCCCAGGACTAACCGGGGGCGAGCAGTACTTC
CASSPGLTGGEQYF
>TRBJ2-5|TRBD2|NA|TRBV27
TGTGCCAGCAGTCTCCACCGGACTAGCGGGGATCAAGAGACCCAGTACTTC
CASSLHRTSGDQETQYF
>TRBJ1-1|TRBD1|NA|TRBV6-6
TGTGCCAGCACGAACAGGGGCTACACTGAAGCTTTCTTT
CASTNRGYTEAFF
>TRBJ1-1|NA|once|TRBV9
TGTGCCAGCAGCGTAGCCGACCTCCGGTCTGAAGCTTTCTTT
CASSVADLRSEAFF
>TRBJ1-4|NA|NA|TRBV5-4
TGTGCCAGCAGTATCTGGCCTCATTGGGAAAAACTGTTTTTT
CASSIWPHWEKLFF
>TRBJ2-5|TRBD2|NA|TRBV5-4
TGTGCCAGCAGCTTGGTGGCGGGAGCCTCAGAGACCCAGTACTTC
CASSLVAGASETQYF
>TRBJ1-1|NA|NA|TRBV7-6
TGTGCCAGCAGTTTAGGAACGAACACTGAAGCTTTCTTT
CASSLGTNTEAFF
>TRBJ2-5|NA|NA|TRBV7-2
TGTGCCAGCAGCCCACCGCCGGCCCCTGAGCAGTACTTC
CASSPPPAPEQYF
>TRBJ2-1|NA|NA|TRBV6-1
TGTGCCAGCTCCCCCAGGAGGAGCTCCTACAATGAGCAGTTCTTC
CASSPRRSSYNEQFF
>TRBJ2-5|NA|NA|TRBV9
TGTGCCAGCAGCGTAGACTCCCAAGAGACCCAGTACTTC
CASSVDSQETQYF
>TRBJ2-7|TRBD1|NA|TRBV19
TGTGCCAGTAGTCCCCGGGACAGGGGGACCTACGAGCAGTACTTC
CASSPRDRGTYEQYF
>TRBJ2-3|TRBD1|NA|TRBV2
TGTGCCAGCAGTACAGGGGTAGGGTCAACAGATACGCAGTATTTT
CASSTGVGSTDTQYF
>TRBJ2-1|TRBD2|NA|TRBV6-5
TGTGCCAGCAGTTACTCAGCGGGGTACAATGAGCAGTTCTTC
CASSYSAGYNEQFF
>TRBJ2-1|TRBD1|NA|TRBV6-5
TGTGCGGCCGGGTGGGACAGGGGGCTTGAGCAGTTCTTC
CAAGWDRGLEQFF
>TRBJ1-4|NA|NA|TRBV19
TGTGCCACCACCCAGACAGATTATCCCGGTCATAATGAAAAACTGTTTTTT
CATTQTDYPGHNEKLFF
>TRBJ1-1|TRBD1|NA|TRBV28
TGTGCCAGCAGCCCTGGACAGGGGAGCGGCGTTGAAGCTTTCTTT
CASSPGQGSGVEAFF
>TRBJ2-3|TRBD2|NA|TRBV11-1
TGTGCCAGCAGCTACCCCCGGGGGGTTAGCACAGATACGCAGTATTTT
CASSYPRGVSTDTQYF
>TRBJ1-4|NA|NA|TRBV7-9
TGTGCCAGCAGCTTAGATTCAGGAGCTGAAAAACTGTTTTTT
CASSLDSGAEKLFF
>TRBJ1-2|NA|NA|TRBV2
TGTGCCAGCAGTGAAACGGTGAATGGCTACACCTTC
CASSETVNGYTF
>TRBJ2-7|NA|NA|TRBV4-1
TGCGCCAGCAGCCAAGATATGGGCAATCCCCACTTC
CASSQDMGNPHF
>TRBJ2-1|NA|NA|TRBV4-1
TGCGCCAGCACGCACGGGGGTGGGAATGAGCAGTTCTTC
CASTHGGGNEQFF
>TRBJ1-3|TRBD1|NA|TRBV4-2
TGTGCCAGCAGCGAACTTCCGGGACAGGGCCAACTCTCTGGAAACACCATATATTTT
CASSELPGQGQLSGNTIYF
>TRBJ1-2|TRBD1|once|TRBV20-1
TGCAGTGCAGGGACAGGACAAGGCTACACCTTC
CSAGTGQGYTF
>TRBJ2-7|NA|NA|TRBV27
TGTGCCAGCAGTTTAGGAAGAAGTGGGGGCTACGAGCAGTACTTC
CASSLGRSGGYEQYF
>TRBJ1-6|NA|NA|TRBV25-1
TGTGCCAGCAGTGTCAGTCATAATTCACCCCTCCACTTT
CASSVSHNSPLHF
>TRBJ2-1|NA|NA|TRBV29-1
TGCAGCGCACGCTTACGACAGGCCGACAATGAGCAGTTCTTC
CSARLRQADNEQFF
>TRBJ2-1|TRBD2|NA|TRBV4-2
TGTGCCAGCAGCCAAGTTAGGGCCCTAGCGGGAGGCTTCGAGCAGTTCTTC
CASSQVRALAGGFEQFF
>TRBJ1-5|NA|few|TRBV27
TGTGCCAGCGGGGTTGGGCTAGGCAATCAGCCCCAGCATTTT
CASGVGLGNQPQHF
>TRBJ2-7|NA|NA|TRBV6-7
TGTGCCAGCAGTTACTCACTGTGGGGGGCCACCTACGAGCAGTACTTC
CASSYSLWGATYEQYF
>TRBJ2-5|TRBD2|NA|TRBV7-3
TGTGCCAGCAGCTTAGAAGCGGGAGATGAGGAGACCCAGTACTTC
CASSLEAGDEETQYF
>TRBJ2-7|NA|NA|TRBV5-4
TGTGCCAGCAGCTTGGGAAAAGCCGAGCAGTACTTC
CASSLGKAEQYF
>TRBJ2-5|NA|NA|TRBV7-9
TGTGCCAGCAGCGAAAACCGGGGTCTTCAAGAGACCCAGTACTTC
CASSENRGLQETQYF
>TRBJ2-2|TRBD2|NA|TRBV7-9
TGTGCCAGCAGTTTTTCGTTCGGACTAGCGGGAGACACCGGGGAGCTGTTTTTT
CASSFSFGLAGDTGELFF
>TRBJ2-1|TRBD1|NA|TRBV6-1
TGTGCCAGCACCCGCGACCGGACAGGTATTACTGAGCAGTTCTTC
CASTRDRTGITEQFF
>TRBJ1-5|TRBD1|NA|TRBV5-1
TGCGCCAGCAGCTTGGCAGGGGGAAGCAATCAGCCCCAGCATTTT
CASSLAGGSNQPQHF
>TRBJ1-1|TRBD1|NA|TRBV28
TGTGCCAGCAGACATACAGGGGACGGTGAAGCTTTCTTT
CASRHTGDGEAFF
>TRBJ2-1|NA|NA|TRBV15
TGTGCCACTAGAAGGGGCGATGAGCAGTTCTTC
CATRRGDEQFF
>TRBJ1-5|NA|NA|TRBV15
TGTGCCACCAGCAGAGATAAGGGAAGCAATCAGCCCCAGCATTTT
CATSRDKGSNQPQHF